This T cell receptor beta chain emerged from a study of immune heterogeneity within non-small cell lung tumors. Study as a whole: The tumors comprised a few squamous cell carcinomas, approximately 10 non-squamous carcinomas and 1 not otherwise specified.

The TCR beta CDR3 region underwent multiplex PCR amplification with 32 V and 13 J primers. TCRdb re-derived calls from the multiplex PCR reads in MiXCR, one entry per CDR3 protein. The table includes 15,000 or so distinct CDR3 sequences, approximately 26% detected once. By share of the sample, this clonotype is large. Germline CDR1 and CDR2: MNHEY and SMNVEV (reference sequence). This CDR3 comprises 14 residues. With 4 bases clipped from V and 7 bases from J, the junction kept 8 bases outside the gene matches. The authors used about 610 ng of bulk tumor genomic DNA per sample as template. Biopsies, several per primary tumor and spaced far apart, were collected during surgery. Their non-small cell lung cancer was newly diagnosed and untreated, and the patients underwent curative surgery.

This chain links TRBV27 with TRBJ2-7; 9 nucleotides line up with TRBD2. The sequence came from a man aged 35 to 55 with non-small cell lung cancer. The sample comprised lung tumor tissue. CDR3 loop: CASSSPEREEEQYF. The CDR3 DNA follows: TGTGCCAGCAGTTCCCCCGAGCGGGAGGAAGAGCAGTACTTC.